The sequence of this T cell receptor (beta chain) was determined in a study of T cells after yellow fever vaccination. The wider study: For low cell numbers, libraries were made with SMART-Seq v4 Ultra Low Input.

General observations from the study: High-abundance clonotypes from the bulk population could contaminate FACS-sorted repertoires. Post-booster repertoires again held most primary-vaccination clones (around 95% CD4, over 80% CD8).

They built TCR cDNA with 5'RACE template switching, a step that put in a universal primer site and UMIs. TCRdb analysed the 5' RACE reads with MiXCR anew, one entry per CDR3 protein. The sample yields over 100,000 distinct CDR3 sequences, 8% to 9.5% seen once. This clonotype has a count of ten or more. Antigen: not known. The CDR3 extends over 17 amino acids. The ends were cut back, 8 bases at V and 6 bases at J, with 26 bases in the middle. Germline V gives CDR1 MNHEY, CDR2 SMNVEV (reference sequence). This material consisted of CD8+ T cells sorted from PBMCs, taken 45 days after the yellow fever booster vaccination. The chain is built from TRBV27 and TRBJ1-5; D remains unclear. This TCR derives from a man younger than 40 who received the YFV17D yellow fever vaccine. The CDR3 is CASRSEMSMREGQPQHF. For the CDR3, the DNA is TGTGCCAGCCGATCCGAGATGAGCATGCGAGAGGGTCAGCCCCAGCATTTT.